This T cell receptor (beta chain) emerged from a study of T cells in Graves' hyperthyroidism and ophthalmopathy. This clonotype showed up many times. Using RNA transcripts as the source, TCR beta CDR3 regions were amplified. Carried out on the TCR CDR3, a first-round RT-PCR used the HTBI primer set. In TCRdb, the multiplex PCR reads were re-called with MiXCR into one record per CDR3 protein. The table lists approximately 610,000 distinct CDR3 sequences, approximately 15% of them singletons, with around 4.5% in the top ten. Diagnosis rested on symptoms, serum thyroxine and TRAb, thyroid ultrasound, and orbital computed tomography. The V gene lost 2 bases and the J gene lost 0 bases, with 11 bases spanning the gap. Germline CDR1 MNHEY, CDR2 SMNVEV (reference sequence). The CDR3 covers 15 residues.

V and J are TRBV27 and TRBJ2-7; no definite D call. The clonotype comes from a middle-aged woman with Graves' ophthalmopathy. The source material was blood. This CDR3 reads CASSLKGLSSYEQYF. The CDR3 DNA reads TGTGCCAGCAGTTTAAAGGGCCTAAGCTCCTACGAGCAGTACTTC.